Listed here are 13 T cell receptor beta chains from one sample, sequenced in a study of blood T cell repertoires in COVID-19. The assay was immunoSEQ multiplex PCR, and TCRdb's table has in-frame clones only and misses some. Of some 29,000 clones in the sample, roughly 90% were seen once. Sequencing input: peripheral blood. The receptors derive from a human donor in a cohort sampled during active COVID-19.

This chain links TRBV5-4 with TRBJ2-7; 8 bases are shared with TRBD2. The CDR3 has 19 amino acids. The germline CDR1 and CDR2 sequences are SGHNT and YYREEE (reference sequence). Trimming took 4 bases from V and 0 from J; bases not matched to a gene: 18. The DNA for the CDR3 is TGTGCCAGCAGCGGGTCGAGCGGGGGTCGCGGCCAATTCTCCTACGAGCAGTACTTC. Protein product: CASSGSSGGRGQFSYEQYF.

The chain is built from TRBV2 and TRBJ2-5; D perhaps matches TRBD2 (6 bases). The CDR3 has 15 amino acids. Germline lookup yields CDR1 SNHLY and CDR2 FYNNEI. Between the trimmed V and J ends, which lost 10 bases and 5 bases, there was a span of 23 bases. CDR3 amino acids: CATSSSGLALETQYF. The CDR3, as DNA: TGTGCCACCTCTTCCAGCGGGCTGGCTCTGGAGACCCAGTACTTC.

V usage is TRBV25-1 and J usage is TRBJ2-7, with D unresolved. Germline CDR1 MGHDK, CDR2 SYGVNS. The CDR3 extends over 12 amino acids. Trimming took off 6 bases at V and 5 bases at J, with 11 bases between the two ends. The CDR3 nucleotides read TGTGCCAGCAGCCAGCTAGGAAACGAGCAGTACTTC. The encoded protein is CASSQLGNEQYF.

This sequence joins TRBV5-1 and TRBJ2-2; 8 nucleotides align to TRBD1. The V and J ends lost 4 bases and 7 bases, in that order; junction bases with no gene match: 6. The CDR3 loop spans 14 amino acids. From germline, CDR1 is SGHRS and CDR2 YFSETQ. This chain's CDR3 is CASSDRTGNGELFF. The CDR3 DNA sequence: TGCGCCAGCAGCGATAGGACAGGGAACGGGGAGCTGTTTTTT.

The chain links TRBV19 to TRBJ1-1; no definite D call. Trimming took off 9 bases at V and 0 bases at J, with 11 bases between the two ends. The CDR3 has 13 residues. Germline assignment: CDR1 LNHDA and CDR2 SQIVND (reference sequence). CDR3 region: CASTPRLNTEAFF. The CDR3 DNA reads as TGTGCCAGCACCCCCAGATTGAACACTGAAGCTTTCTTT. The full variable domain, in which reference TRBV19 and TRBJ1-1 provide the parts outside the CDR3, is DGGITQSPKYLFRKEGQNVTLSCEQNLNHDAMYWYRQDPGQGLRLIYYSQIVNDFQKGDIAEGYSVSREKKESFPLTVTSAQKNPTAFYLCASTPRLNTEAFFGQGTRLTVV.

The chain has TRBV3-1 (or the pseudogene TRBV3-2) and TRBJ1-2, with 7 bases fitting TRBD1. V shed 0 bases and J 7 bases; nucleotides not matched to a gene: 5. The germline V gene encodes CDR1 LGHDT and CDR2 YNNKEL (reference sequence). This CDR3 is 14 amino acids long. This CDR3 reads CASSQDTQGGGYTF. In DNA form, the CDR3 reads TGTGCCAGCAGCCAAGATACTCAGGGGGGTGGCTACACCTTC.

This clone appeared a single time. J is TRBJ2-6 and V is TRBV9, with 13 nucleotides matching TRBD2. Germline loops: CDR1 SGDLS, CDR2 YYNGEE. V was pared by 2 bases and J by 4 bases, with 9 bases of the junction left unmatched. The CDR3 consists of 19 residues. CDR3 in DNA: TGTGCCAGCAGCGTCGGGACTAGCGGGACCGGGGAGGGGGCCAACGTCCTGACTTTC. Protein product: CASSVGTSGTGEGANVLTF.

This chain uses TRBV7-3 with TRBJ2-3; TRBD2 matches at 12 bases. Unmatched junction bases numbered 12, after V lost 5 bases and J lost 0 bases. Looked up from germline, CDR1 is SGHTA and CDR2 is FQGTGA. The CDR3 contains 19 residues. CDR3 bases: TGTGCCAGCAGCCGGAGACCGAGGACTAGCGGGGATAGCACAGATACGCAGTATTTT. Residues: CASSRRPRTSGDSTDTQYF.

The chain links TRBV4-1 to TRBJ1-4, with a weak D call TRBD1 (5 bases). Per germline, CDR1 MGHRA and CDR2 YSYEKL. V was cut by 1 base and J by 0 bases, with 6 bases left in between. The CDR3 extends over 15 amino acids. CDR3 loop: CASSQGQTTNEKLFF. DNA for the CDR3: TGCGCCAGCAGCCAAGGACAGACAACTAATGAAAAACTGTTTTTT.

The rearrangement uses TRBV7-8 and TRBJ2-7, with TRBD1 matching 7 bases. Trimming at V came to 6 bases and at J to 3 bases, leaving 11 bases not matched to a gene. The CDR3 consists of 15 residues. Germline CDR1 reads SGHVS; CDR2 reads FQNEAQ. Here the CDR3 DNA reads TGTGCCAGCAGAGGACCCGGGACAGTAATCTACGAGCAGTACTTC. Protein product: CASRGPGTVIYEQYF.

V is TRBV7-6 and J is TRBJ2-5; 9 bases agree with TRBD1. Germline V gene data show CDR1 as SGHVS and CDR2 as FNYEAQ. This CDR3 is 17 amino acids long. V shed 4 bases and J 5 bases; nucleotides not matched to a gene: 14. This chain's CDR3 is CASSWGNWDRVRETQYF. The CDR3 nucleotides are TGTGCCAGCAGCTGGGGGAATTGGGACAGGGTTCGTGAGACCCAGTACTTC.

The CDR3 is CASSLGGQPNEKLFF. For the CDR3, the DNA is TGTGCCAGCAGCCTAGGAGGGCAGCCGAATGAAAAACTGTTTTTT. The V call is TRBV6-5, the J call TRBJ1-4, with D unresolved. The CDR3 sequence is 15 residues long. Germline CDR1 reads MNHEY; CDR2 reads SVGAGI. Trimming cost V 6 bases and J 5 bases, with 16 bases left between them.

This chain uses TRBV5-1 with TRBJ1-1, with D possibly being TRBD1 (6 bases). The V end was cut by 1 base, the J end by 4 bases, with 8 bases between. The germline CDR1 and CDR2 sequences are SGHRS and YFSETQ. This CDR3 is built from 13 residues. CDR3 in DNA: TGCGCCAGCAGCTTGAGAGGGGGCACTGAAGCTTTCTTT. Its translation: CASSLRGGTEAFF.